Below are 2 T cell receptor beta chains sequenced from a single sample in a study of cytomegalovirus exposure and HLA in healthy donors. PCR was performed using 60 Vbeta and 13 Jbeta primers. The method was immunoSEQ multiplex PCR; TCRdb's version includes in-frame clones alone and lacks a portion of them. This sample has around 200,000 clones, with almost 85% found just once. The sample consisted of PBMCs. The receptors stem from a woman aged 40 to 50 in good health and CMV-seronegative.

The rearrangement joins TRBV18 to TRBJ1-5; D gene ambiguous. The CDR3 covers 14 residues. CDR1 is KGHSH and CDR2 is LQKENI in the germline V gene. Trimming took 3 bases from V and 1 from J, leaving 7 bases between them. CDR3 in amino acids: CASSPIASNQPQHF. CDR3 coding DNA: TGTGCCAGCTCACCGATAGCAAGCAATCAGCCCCAGCATTTT.

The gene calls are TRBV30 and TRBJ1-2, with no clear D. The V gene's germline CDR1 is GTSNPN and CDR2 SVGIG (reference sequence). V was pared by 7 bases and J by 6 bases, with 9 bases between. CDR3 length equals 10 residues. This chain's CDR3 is CALPGDGYTF. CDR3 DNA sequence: TGTGCCTTACCCGGAGATGGCTACACCTTC. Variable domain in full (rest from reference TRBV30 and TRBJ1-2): SQTIHQWPATLVQPVGSPLSLECTVEGTSNPNLYWYRQAAGRGLQLLFYSVGIGQISSEVPQNLSASRPQDRQFILSSKKLLLSDSGFYLCALPGDGYTFGSGTRLTVV.